Following are 23 T cell receptor beta chains from one sample sequenced in a study of naive and memory T cell subsets (dated 2017 in TCRdb). Study-wide findings and limitations: A few larger clonotypes were found in naive repertoires, especially CD8, and these larger clonotypes were possibly memory cells re-expressing CD45RA.

Their antigens are not known. Library generation was performed with UMI-ligation and nested PCR. Sequencer: Illumina MiSeq. The beta constant-region primer consisted of an equimolar mixture of two oligonucleotides that together covered TRBC1 and TRBC2. Four rounds of PCR were used to amplify ligated cDNA, with nested alpha and beta constant-region primers being used together with the SP2 primer. TCRdb itself trimmed the public reads at Q25 with fastp, ran MiXCR and retained productive beta chains. Entries that share a CDR3 protein sequence are merged under the most common genes and DNA. Across this sample there are about 150,000 distinct CDR3 sequences, with about 23% seen only once. Clones ranked in the top ten supply roughly 0.1% of the sample. The sample consisted of naive CD4+ T cells from blood. The cell subset or site label for this specimen denotes: naive T cells, CD45RA high CD27+. The receptors derive from a human donor in good health.

The CDR3 loop is CASSPLGVRTEAFF. CDR3 nucleotide sequence: TGTGCCAGCAGTCCCCTCGGGGTGCGGACTGAAGCTTTCTTT. The chain joins TRBV27 to TRBJ1-1; D gene uncertain. The ends were cut back, 5 bases at V and 5 bases at J, with 15 bases in the middle. The CDR3 covers 14 residues. Germline assignment: CDR1 MNHEY and CDR2 SMNVEV (reference sequence).

The chain recombines TRBV6-2 or TRBV6-3 with TRBJ1-2, with D possibly TRBD1 on 6 matching bases. Trimming took off 2 bases at V and 4 bases at J, with 17 bases between the two ends. Germline CDR1 reads MNHEY; CDR2 reads SVGEGT. This CDR3 is 16 amino acids long. CDR3 residues: CASSYAGTTRFYGYTF. The CDR3 DNA follows: TGTGCCAGCAGTTACGCAGGGACAACACGATTCTATGGCTACACCTTC.

The chain combines TRBV6-5 with TRBJ2-5; D unresolved. Trimming pared 1 base from V and 3 bases from J, leaving 3 bases between. Germline CDR1 MNHEY, CDR2 SVGAGI. The CDR3 covers 12 residues. CDR3 region: CASSYWKETQYF. As DNA, the CDR3 is TGTGCCAGCAGTTACTGGAAAGAGACCCAGTACTTC.

The CDR3 DNA reads as TGTGCCAGCAGTTTAGGTGGGACAGGGGCTTTGTCCCTCCACTTT. Translation: CASSLGGTGALSLHF. The V and J genes are TRBV28 and TRBJ1-6; 10 positions agree with TRBD1. The CDR3 loop spans 15 amino acids. Per the germline V gene, CDR1 is MDHEN and CDR2 is SYDVKM. The trim removed 2 bases at V and 14 bases at J, leaving 9 bases unmatched.

The V and J genes are TRBV20-1 and TRBJ2-5; a weak D match, TRBD2 (6 bases). The CDR3 consists of 12 residues. Germline assignment: CDR1 DFQATT and CDR2 SNEGSKA (reference sequence). Trimming removed 7 bases at V and 0 bases at J, with 9 bases between. The CDR3 loop reads CSGTSYQETQYF. DNA of the CDR3: TGCAGTGGAACTAGCTACCAAGAGACCCAGTACTTC.

This clonotype was seen more than once but under ten times. CDR3 protein: CATSRGQLAGDNEQFF. The CDR3 nucleotides are TGTGCCACCAGCAGAGGGCAACTAGCGGGAGACAATGAGCAGTTCTTC. The J gene is TRBJ2-1, the V gene TRBV15; TRBD2 matches 11 bases. V was clipped by 1 base and J by 5 bases; unmatched bases: 4. CDR3 size: 16 residues. The germline gives CDR1 LNHNV, CDR2 YYDKDF (reference sequence).

This clonotype was recorded a few times. The V and J genes are TRBV5-1 and TRBJ2-7, with D tentatively TRBD1 or TRBD2 (5 bases each). CDR3 length: 15 residues. CDR1 is SGHRS and CDR2 is YFSETQ in the germline V gene. V lost 0 bases, J lost 3 bases, and 13 bases lay in between. CDR3 nucleotides: TGCGCCAGCAGCTTGGACGGGGACCCACTCTACGAGCAGTACTTC. It specifies CASSLDGDPLYEQYF. The whole variable domain, filled in from reference TRBV5-1 and TRBJ2-7, reads KAGVTQTPRYLIKTRGQQVTLSCSPISGHRSVSWYQQTPGQGLQFLFEYFSETQRNKGNFPGRFSGRQFSNSRSEMNVSTLELGDSALYLCASSLDGDPLYEQYFGPGTRLTVT.

This clonotype was observed once. V is TRBV23-1 and J is TRBJ1-3; 7 bases align to TRBD1. TRBV23-1 has ORF status, its function being uncertain. The CDR3 loop spans 15 amino acids. V dropped 3 bases and J dropped 5; count of bases not matched to a gene: 7. The CDR3 loop reads CASSHQDRARNTIYF. The CDR3 DNA reads as TGCGCCAGCAGTCATCAAGACAGGGCTAGAAACACCATATATTTT.

The V gene is TRBV28, the J gene TRBJ1-1; tentative D call: TRBD1 (6 bases). CDR3 size: 15 residues. Trimming cost V 3 bases and J 10 bases, with 21 bases left between them. Germline lookup yields CDR1 MDHEN and CDR2 SYDVKM. The CDR3, as DNA: TGTGCCAGCAGTTTGGCCCGGGGGCAGGGAAGCGGAGCTTTCTTT. Residues: CASSLARGQGSGAFF.

This clonotype appeared many times. The CDR3 nucleotides are TGTGCCACCCGGGCTAGCGGGAGTGGTGAGCAGTTCTTC. This encodes CATRASGSGEQFF. The J gene is TRBJ2-1, the V gene TRBV19; 10 bases are a match to TRBD2. V was pared by 10 bases and J by 9 bases, with 9 bases of the junction left unmatched. Germline values: CDR1 LNHDA, CDR2 SQIVND (reference sequence). The length of the CDR3 is 13 residues.

The V and J genes are TRBV29-1 and TRBJ1-1, with 7 positions matching TRBD1. V lost 7 bases to trimming and J lost 6 bases; unmatched junction nucleotides: 5. CDR3 length: 11 residues. Germline values: CDR1 SQVTM, CDR2 ANQGSEA. The CDR3: CSARDSPEAFF. The CDR3 DNA sequence: TGCAGCGCCCGGGACAGCCCTGAAGCTTTCTTT. The full variable domain, with the rest looked up from reference TRBV29-1 and TRBJ1-1, is SAVISQKPSRDICQRGTSLTIQCQVDSQVTMMFWYRQQPGQSLTLIATANQGSEATYESGFVIDKFPISRPNLTFSTLTVSNMSPEDSSIYLCSARDSPEAFFGQGTRLTVV.

The rearrangement joins TRBV24-1 to TRBJ2-1; 9 bases fit TRBD1. The CDR3 consists of 16 residues. V lost 3 bases to trimming and J lost 3 bases; unmatched junction nucleotides: 5. Looked up from germline, CDR1 is KGHDR and CDR2 is SFDVKD. The CDR3 DNA is TGTGCCACCAGTGATACGGGACAGGGTATCTACAATGAGCAGTTCTTC. Its translation: CATSDTGQGIYNEQFF.

At least ten counts were recorded for this clonotype. The CDR3 is CASSQAHPGDTQYF. In DNA form, the CDR3 reads TGTGCCAGCAGCCAAGCTCACCCGGGAGATACGCAGTATTTT. The chain employs TRBV3-1 and TRBJ2-3; D ambiguous. V was trimmed by 1 base and J by 5 bases, leaving 10 bases between them. This CDR3 comprises 14 residues. Germline CDR1 and CDR2: LGHDT and YNNKEL (reference sequence).

This chain connects TRBV12-3 or TRBV12-4 to TRBJ1-6; D gene uncertain. The CDR3 has 13 residues. V was shortened by 3 bases and J by 4 bases, with 4 bases between the two germline ends. CDR3: CASSFGYNSPLHF. DNA for the CDR3: TGTGCCAGCAGTTTCGGGTATAATTCACCCCTCCACTTT.

This clonotype was found a few times. This chain links TRBV28 with TRBJ1-2, with D perhaps TRBD1 (6 bases). Germline CDR1 reads MDHEN; CDR2 reads SYDVKM. Trimming cost V 7 bases and J 2 bases, with 14 bases left between them. The CDR3 covers 14 residues. CDR3 residues: CASTGGGTNYGYTF. CDR3 sequence (DNA): TGTGCCAGCACTGGCGGCGGGACAAACTATGGCTACACCTTC.

This clonotype appeared many times. J is TRBJ2-1 and V is TRBV20-1, with a tentative D call TRBD2 (5 bases). Germline CDR1 reads DFQATT; CDR2 reads SNEGSKA (reference sequence). The V gene lost 6 bases and the J gene lost 0 bases, with 12 bases spanning the gap. This CDR3 is 14 amino acids long. The CDR3 bases are TGCAGTGCACGAGCGGATCGCTCCTACAATGAGCAGTTCTTC. Translating it yields CSARADRSYNEQFF.

The rearrangement joins TRBV27 to TRBJ2-7; D uncertain. Per the germline V gene, CDR1 is MNHEY and CDR2 is SMNVEV (reference sequence). The CDR3 sequence is 14 residues long. The CDR3 reads CATQRWGKSYEQYF. CDR3 bases: TGTGCAACTCAGAGGTGGGGAAAATCCTACGAGCAGTACTTC.

This chain uses TRBV20-1 with TRBJ2-3; no clear D. Per germline, CDR1 DFQATT and CDR2 SNEGSKA (reference sequence). CDR3 length: 13 residues. Trimming took off 1 base at V and 0 bases at J, with 5 bases between the two ends. The CDR3 nucleotides read TGCAGTGCTAGAGTTGCTAGCACAGATACGCAGTATTTT. This encodes CSARVASTDTQYF.

This clonotype turned up a few times. The chain employs TRBV12-3 or TRBV12-4 and TRBJ2-3, with 9 bases identical to TRBD2. The CDR3 sequence is 16 residues long. Trimming at V came to 2 bases and at J to 2 bases, leaving 5 bases not matched to a gene. The CDR3 region is CASSLSGTSSTDTQYF. CDR3 sequence (DNA): TGTGCCAGCAGTTTATCCGGGACTAGCTCCACAGATACGCAGTATTTT.

This clonotype has at least ten counts. The chain links TRBV19 to TRBJ2-2; the D is unclear. V was shortened by 0 bases and J by 5 bases, with 16 bases between the two germline ends. Looked up from germline, CDR1 is LNHDA and CDR2 is SQIVND (reference sequence). This CDR3 region has 17 residues. CDR3 region: CASSIDNTATLTGELFF. The CDR3 nucleotides read TGTGCCAGTAGTATAGATAATACAGCCACGCTGACCGGGGAGCTGTTTTTT.

This clonotype was observed a handful of times. The chain joins TRBV28 to TRBJ2-7; D uncertain. This CDR3 is built from 11 residues. With 8 bases removed from V and 2 bases from J, the gap between germline ends came to 7 bases. The V gene's germline CDR1 is MDHEN and CDR2 SYDVKM. The chain's CDR3 is CASGPPYEQYF. CDR3 bases: TGTGCCAGCGGCCCACCCTACGAGCAGTACTTC.

This clonotype was detected ten times or more. The chain couples TRBV11-2 to TRBJ2-7; 7 bases align to TRBD1. The CDR3 is 15 residues long. Germline V CDR1 and CDR2: SGHAT, FQNNGV. V dropped 5 bases and J dropped 4; count of bases not matched to a gene: 11. The chain's CDR3 is CASSLGGSPTYEQYF. DNA for the CDR3: TGTGCCAGCAGCCTAGGGGGCTCGCCAACTTACGAGCAGTACTTC.

This clonotype has just a few counts. The chain joins TRBV12-3 or TRBV12-4 to TRBJ1-5; unclear D gene. Trimming removed 7 bases from V and 0 bases from J, with 13 bases in between. This CDR3 contains 15 residues. CDR3 sequence reads: CASTQQMGSNQPQHF. The CDR3 nucleotides are TGTGCCAGCACCCAACAAATGGGTAGCAATCAGCCCCAGCATTTT.